One and the same sample provided the 21 T cell receptor beta chains below, sequenced in a study of CD8 T cells in Susac syndrome. The RNA input was about 0.5 to 1 ug, and it was reverse transcribed with random hexamers. Each CDR3 protein is one row after TCRdb ran MiXCR on the immunoSEQ multiplex PCR reads. This sample has about 300,000 distinct CDR3 sequences, with approximately 91% found just once. Sequenced material: CD8+ T cells from PBMCs. The receptors here all came from a human donor with multiple sclerosis.

There are a few counts of this clonotype. V usage is TRBV27 and J usage is TRBJ1-2; D is perhaps TRBD1 (6 bases). Germline loops: CDR1 MNHEY, CDR2 SMNVEV (reference sequence). V was trimmed by 1 base and J by 6 bases, leaving 12 bases between them. CDR3 length: 14 amino acids. The CDR3 region has the DNA TGTGCCAGCAGTTTATTCCTGGGGGGCAATGGCTACACCTTC. It is translated as CASSLFLGGNGYTF.

This sequence joins TRBV7-9 and TRBJ2-7; D is undetermined. Trimming cost V 6 bases and J 0 bases, with 6 bases left between them. This CDR3 is 12 amino acids long. The germline CDR1 and CDR2 sequences are SEHNR and FQNEAQ (reference sequence). CDR3 sequence reads: CASRGSSYEQYF. CDR3 bases: TGTGCCAGCAGGGGAAGCTCCTACGAGCAGTACTTC.

This chain uses TRBV7-2 with TRBJ2-7, with TRBD2 matching over 9 bases. CDR3 length: 17 residues. V was clipped by 5 bases and J by 0 bases; unmatched bases: 11. Germline loops: CDR1 SGHTA, CDR2 FQGNSA. The DNA for the CDR3 is TGTGCCAGCAGCCCCCCTGCGGCTAGCGGGGTCTCCTACGAGCAGTACTTC. This translates into CASSPPAASGVSYEQYF.

The chain combines TRBV28 with TRBJ2-1, with a weak D call TRBD2 (6 bases). The CDR3 has 16 amino acids. V lost 6 bases and J 3 bases, leaving 18 bases between the germline ends. Looked up from germline, CDR1 is MDHEN and CDR2 is SYDVKM. The CDR3 protein is CASSHLEGSYYNEQFF. The CDR3 DNA sequence: TGTGCCAGCAGCCATCTGGAGGGATCTTACTACAATGAGCAGTTCTTC.

The CDR3 is CASTSTGTPYNEQFF. CDR3 coding DNA: TGTGCCAGCACCTCGACAGGTACCCCCTACAATGAGCAGTTCTTC. The genes are TRBV12-3 or TRBV12-4 and TRBJ2-1; D is perhaps TRBD1 (6 bases). V lost 7 bases, J lost 2 bases, and 15 bases lay in between. The CDR3 length is 15 residues.

The rearrangement uses TRBV19 and TRBJ2-7, with D hard to call. V was cut by 3 bases and J by 6 bases, with 9 bases left in between. The CDR3 totals 12 residues. Germline V CDR1 and CDR2: LNHDA, SQIVND (reference sequence). The CDR3 loop is CASSISRSEQYF. The CDR3 DNA is TGTGCCAGTAGTATCTCCAGGAGCGAGCAGTACTTC. Filled out from reference TRBV19 and TRBJ2-7, the complete variable domain reads DGGITQSPKYLFRKEGQNVTLSCEQNLNHDAMYWYRQDPGQGLRLIYYSQIVNDFQKGDIAEGYSVSREKKESFPLTVTSAQKNPTAFYLCASSISRSEQYFGPGTRLTVT.

The rearrangement joins TRBV20-1 to TRBJ2-7, with a possible D match to TRBD1 (6 bases). The CDR3 contains 13 residues. The V gene's germline CDR1 is DFQATT and CDR2 SNEGSKA (reference sequence). Trimming left V 3 bases short and J 3 bases short, with 12 bases between. The CDR3 is CSASSVTGYEQYF. For the CDR3, the DNA is TGCAGTGCTAGTAGCGTGACAGGCTACGAGCAGTACTTC.

The genes are TRBV10-3 and TRBJ2-3; perhaps TRBD1 as D (6 bases). The CDR3 is made up of 14 amino acids. The V and J ends lost 5 bases and 2 bases respectively, with 11 bases between them. The germline V gene has CDR1 ENHRY and CDR2 SYGVKD. As DNA, the CDR3 is TGTGCCATCAGTCCTGGACAGAACACAGATACGCAGTATTTT. Protein: CAISPGQNTDTQYF.

The chain is built from TRBV20-1 and TRBJ2-7, with D unresolved. Germline assignment: CDR1 DFQATT and CDR2 SNEGSKA (reference sequence). The CDR3 length is 15 residues. V gave up 0 bases and J gave up 6 bases, with 18 bases separating them. The CDR3 sequence: CSAREVSRPYPEQYF. The CDR3 coding sequence is TGCAGTGCTAGAGAGGTCTCCCGACCGTACCCCGAGCAGTACTTC.

This clonotype was recorded once. The rearrangement uses TRBV27 and TRBJ2-7; 9 bases line up with TRBD1. The germline V gene encodes CDR1 MNHEY and CDR2 SMNVEV (reference sequence). V lost 5 bases, J lost 2 bases, and 7 bases stayed unmatched. The CDR3 covers 15 residues. CDR3 DNA sequence: TGTGCCAGCAGTCTGGGGACAGGGTGGCCCTACGAGCAGTACTTC. Protein: CASSLGTGWPYEQYF.

The chain has TRBV28 and TRBJ2-7; perhaps TRBD2 as D (6 bases). CDR3 length: 15 amino acids. Germline V lookup: CDR1 MDHEN, CDR2 SYDVKM. V lost 3 bases and J lost 2, with 14 bases in between. The CDR3 reads CASSFFGGRAYEQYF. The CDR3 nucleotides are TGTGCCAGCAGTTTCTTCGGGGGAAGGGCCTACGAGCAGTACTTC.

The CDR3 is CASSPPEGQPQHF. DNA of the CDR3: TGTGCCAGCTCACCACCGGAGGGACAGCCCCAGCATTTT. The J gene is TRBJ1-5, the V gene TRBV18, with D unclear. CDR3 size: 13 residues. V dropped 0 bases and J dropped 7 bases, with 7 bases sitting between them. Germline V gives CDR1 KGHSH, CDR2 LQKENI.

The J gene is TRBJ2-1, the V gene TRBV20-1; possibly TRBD1 or TRBD2 for D (5 bases each). The CDR3 has 15 residues. Trimming took off 0 bases at V and 4 bases at J, with 13 bases between the two ends. Germline CDR1 reads DFQATT; CDR2 reads SNEGSKA (reference sequence). CDR3 amino acids: CSARDQGPTYNEQFF. The CDR3 DNA sequence: TGCAGTGCTAGAGATCAGGGACCGACTTACAATGAGCAGTTCTTC.

V is TRBV6-5 and J is TRBJ2-1; 10 bases are shared with TRBD2. Losses at the gene ends were 4 bases for V and 4 bases for J; bases not matched to a gene: 16. Germline assignment: CDR1 MNHEY and CDR2 SVGAGI. The CDR3 runs to 19 residues. CDR3 DNA: TGTGCCAGCAGTTTATTGGGGGCAGGGACTAGCGTAGTTTACAATGAGCAGTTCTTC. As protein: CASSLLGAGTSVVYNEQFF.

J is TRBJ2-5 and V is TRBV20-1, with a tentative D call TRBD2 (7 bases). The CDR3 has 16 amino acids. V was cut by 3 bases and J by 5 bases, with 22 bases left in between. Germline loops: CDR1 DFQATT, CDR2 SNEGSKA (reference sequence). The chain's CDR3 is CSASHAGAISGETQYF. The CDR3 coding sequence is TGCAGTGCTAGCCATGCGGGGGCTATTTCGGGGGAGACCCAGTACTTC.

The rearrangement joins TRBV21-1 to TRBJ2-4; the tabulated D call, TRBD1, remains unverified against the DNA. TRBV21-1 is a listed pseudogene. The CDR3 extends over 16 amino acids. This CDR3 reads CASSKGGGLLKNIQYF. The CDR3, as DNA: TGTGCCAGCAGCAAAGGCGGGGGCCTTCTAAAAAACATTCAGTACTTC.

The J gene is TRBJ1-2, the V gene TRBV2; maybe TRBD1 (6 bases). Germline V gene lookup returns CDR1 SNHLY and CDR2 FYNNEI. Between the trimmed V and J ends, which lost 4 bases and 8 bases, there was a span of 20 bases. This CDR3 is 15 amino acids long. The CDR3 spells CASSGYGTWGWGYTF. Here the CDR3 DNA reads TGTGCCAGCAGTGGATATGGGACATGGGGCTGGGGCTACACCTTC. Complete variable domain (other parts from reference TRBV2 and TRBJ1-2): EPEVTQTPSHQVTQMGQEVILRCVPISNHLYFYWYRQILGQKVEFLVSFYNNEISEKSEIFDDQFSVERPDGSNFTLKIRSTKLEDSAMYFCASSGYGTWGWGYTFGSGTRLTVV.

The V and J genes are TRBV2 and TRBJ1-3, with a tentative D call TRBD1 (5 bases). The CDR3 loop spans 19 amino acids. V lost 7 bases and J 3 bases, leaving 28 bases between the germline ends. Germline loops: CDR1 SNHLY, CDR2 FYNNEI. The CDR3 DNA reads TGTGCCAGCACCCCGCCGGGACGGGGCGGCTGGTTTGATGGAAACACCATATATTTT. Its translation is CASTPPGRGGWFDGNTIYF. Complete variable domain (other parts from reference TRBV2 and TRBJ1-3): EPEVTQTPSHQVTQMGQEVILRCVPISNHLYFYWYRQILGQKVEFLVSFYNNEISEKSEIFDDQFSVERPDGSNFTLKIRSTKLEDSAMYFCASTPPGRGGWFDGNTIYFGEGSWLTVV.

This chain joins TRBV11-2 and TRBJ2-3; D assignment may be TRBD1 or TRBD2 (6 bases each). The germline CDR1 and CDR2 sequences are SGHAT and FQNNGV. This CDR3 contains 14 residues. Trimming removed 5 bases at V and 4 bases at J, with 13 bases between. The CDR3 DNA reads TGTGCCAGCAGCCGAAAGGGGGAGGCAGATACGCAGTATTTT. Its protein product is CASSRKGEADTQYF.

For this clonotype: A read error may account for a junction end that differs from germline. The rearrangement joins TRBV7-9 to TRBJ2-7; 10 nucleotides agree with TRBD1. The CDR3 contains 14 residues. The germline gives CDR1 SEHNR, CDR2 FQNEAQ (reference sequence). CDR3 sequence reads: CASSPTGGPYGQYF. The CDR3, as DNA: TGTGCCAGCAGCCCGACAGGGGGCCCTTACGGGCAGTACTTC.

The rearrangement uses TRBV7-8 and TRBJ2-1; TRBD2 matches 8 bases. V lost 1 base, J lost 6 bases, and 17 bases stayed unmatched. Germline values: CDR1 SGHVS, CDR2 FQNEAQ. The CDR3 totals 19 residues. The CDR3 sequence is CASSLEPGTSVTNTNEQFF. CDR3 sequence (DNA): TGTGCCAGCAGCTTAGAGCCCGGGACTAGTGTCACCAATACCAATGAGCAGTTCTTC.